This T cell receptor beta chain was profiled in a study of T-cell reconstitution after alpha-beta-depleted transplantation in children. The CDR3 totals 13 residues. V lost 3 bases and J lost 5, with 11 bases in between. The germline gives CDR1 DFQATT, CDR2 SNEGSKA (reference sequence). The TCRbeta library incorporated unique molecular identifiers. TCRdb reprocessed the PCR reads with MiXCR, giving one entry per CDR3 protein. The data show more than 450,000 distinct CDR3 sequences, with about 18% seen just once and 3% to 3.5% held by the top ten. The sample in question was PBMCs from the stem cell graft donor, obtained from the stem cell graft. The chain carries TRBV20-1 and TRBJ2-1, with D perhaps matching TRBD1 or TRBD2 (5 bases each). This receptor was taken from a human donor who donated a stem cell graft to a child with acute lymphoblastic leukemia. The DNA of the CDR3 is TGCAGTGCTAGTGGGGCCGGGGACAATGAGCAGTTCTTC. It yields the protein CSASGAGDNEQFF.